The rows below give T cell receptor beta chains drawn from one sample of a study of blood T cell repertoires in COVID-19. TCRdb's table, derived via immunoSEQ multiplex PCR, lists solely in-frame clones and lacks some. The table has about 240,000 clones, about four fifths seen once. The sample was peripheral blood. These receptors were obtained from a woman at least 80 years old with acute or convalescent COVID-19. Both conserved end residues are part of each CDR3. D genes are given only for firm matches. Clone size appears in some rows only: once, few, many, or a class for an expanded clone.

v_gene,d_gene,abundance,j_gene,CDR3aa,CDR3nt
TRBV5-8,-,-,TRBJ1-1,CASSPLAVLNTEAFF,TGTGCCAGCAGCCCCTTAGCGGTACTGAACACTGAAGCTTTCTTT
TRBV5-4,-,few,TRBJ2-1,CASSLGGRDEQFF,TGTGCCAGCAGCTTGGGGGGGCGCGATGAGCAGTTCTTC
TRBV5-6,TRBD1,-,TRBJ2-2,CASSLVGQGPGELFF,TGTGCCAGCAGCTTGGTGGGACAGGGGCCCGGGGAGCTGTTTTTT
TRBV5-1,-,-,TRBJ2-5,CASSLDVAGVETQYF,TGCGCCAGCAGCTTGGATGTTGCAGGGGTAGAGACCCAGTACTTC
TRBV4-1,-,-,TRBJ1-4,CASSHGELNEKLFF,TGCGCCAGCAGCCACGGGGAACTTAATGAAAAACTGTTTTTT
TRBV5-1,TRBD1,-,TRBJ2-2,CAIGTGETGELFF,TGCGCCATCGGGACAGGGGAAACCGGGGAGCTGTTTTTT
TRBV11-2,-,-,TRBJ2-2,CASSSTGGQAANTGELFF,TGTGCCAGCAGCTCGACCGGCGGGCAGGCAGCGAACACCGGGGAGCTGTTTTTT
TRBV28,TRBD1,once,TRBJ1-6,CASNRDRNSPLHF,TGTGCCAGCAACCGGGACAGGAATTCACCCCTCCACTTT
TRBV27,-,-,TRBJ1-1,CASRRRINTEAFF,TGTGCCAGCAGGAGGCGGATAAACACTGAAGCTTTCTTT
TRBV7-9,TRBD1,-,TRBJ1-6,CASSSDRDSPLHF,TGTGCCAGCAGCTCGGACAGGGATTCACCCCTCCACTTT
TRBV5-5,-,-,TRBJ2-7,CASSLDGRRGEQYF,TGTGCCAGCAGCTTGGATGGCCGCCGGGGAGAGCAGTACTTC
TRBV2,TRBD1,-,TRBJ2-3,CASSEPLLQGAVADTQYF,TGTGCCAGCAGTGAACCCCTTTTACAGGGGGCAGTTGCAGATACGCAGTATTTT
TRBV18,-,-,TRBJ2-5,CASSLSFRPIGQYF,TGTGCCAGCTCACTGTCCTTCAGGCCTATTGGCCAGTACTTC
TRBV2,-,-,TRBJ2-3,CASSRQVDTQYF,TGTGCCAGCAGCAGACAGGTAGATACGCAGTATTTT
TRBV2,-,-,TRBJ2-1,CASGPTGSYNEQFF,TGTGCCAGCGGCCCGACAGGCTCCTACAATGAGCAGTTCTTC
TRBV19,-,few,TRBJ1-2,CATGDTDYGYTF,TGTGCCACTGGGGACACAGACTATGGCTACACCTTC
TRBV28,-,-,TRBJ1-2,CASSLSGRLRGNYGYTF,TGTGCCAGCAGTTTATCGGGTCGATTAAGGGGCAACTATGGCTACACCTTC